Listed here is a single TCR beta chain. Its target is not known. Germline assignment: CDR1 MNHEY and CDR2 SMNVEV (reference sequence). CDR3 size: 12 residues. V was trimmed by 1 base and J by 7 bases, leaving 4 bases between them. The sort gate was single viable CD3+CD4+CD8-CD45RO+ cells for memory CD4+ T cells. Generated by immunoSEQ multiplex PCR, the TCRdb table keeps only in-frame clones and is missing some. Altogether 45,000 to 65,000 clones are present, approximately 78% being singletons, with the ten largest covering 0.77%. The data derive from a study of memory CD4+ T cells and cytomegalovirus serostatus. Across the whole study: Of the healthy Belgian adults, 8 to 10 were CMV seropositive and 24 seronegative. The study's findings and limits: Repertoires predicted CMV serostatus with median bootstrapped AUC of around 0.95.

Sample: memory CD4+ T cells from blood. The TCR comes from an adult in good health and CMV-seronegative. The gene calls are TRBV27 and TRBJ1-4; D is unclear. The CDR3 DNA follows: TGTGCCAGCAGTTTATTAGGTGAAAAACTGTTTTTT. Amino acids: CASSLLGEKLFF.